This T cell receptor beta chain was recovered during a study of blood T cell repertoires in COVID-19. The wider study: There were acute and convalescent COVID-19 samples, and they came from the United States, Italy and Spain.

The repertoire was sequenced with immunoSEQ multiplex PCR; TCRdb's copy has only in-frame clones and lacks some. The table lists 100,000 to 150,000 clones, around 86% of them singletons, with around 6.3% in the top ten. The CDR3 loop spans 16 amino acids. Trimming cost V 4 bases and J 5 bases; bases outside gene matches: 13. CDR1 and CDR2 (germline): SNHLY, FYNNEI. Sequencing was done on a sample of peripheral blood. The sequence was collected from a man older than 75 with active or convalescent COVID-19. V gene TRBV2 combines with J gene TRBJ2-5; 7 nucleotides line up with TRBD2. The CDR3 DNA reads as TGTGCCAGCAGTGTCCCCGACTGGGGGGGGGTTGAGACCCAGTACTTC. Its translation: CASSVPDWGGVETQYF.